Sequencing of this T cell receptor (beta chain) was carried out in a study of T cell repertoires in cytomegalovirus infection. Study background: CMV infection together with matching HLA type was indicated by public TCR beta signatures.

General study findings and limits: CMV-specific TCR beta clonotypes restricted by HLA-C were the ones dominating the ex vivo response. Adding up the frequency of public TCR beta families identified people who carried CMV plus the relevant HLA.

The table lists this clonotype with a few counts. Its antigen is still unknown. TCRdb used MiXCR to reprocess the reads, holding one entry per CDR3 protein. Of about 180,000 distinct CDR3 sequences listed, about a sixth are singletons. This CDR3 comprises 14 residues. V gave up 4 bases and J gave up 5 bases; unmatched junction bases: 7. Germline loops: CDR1 SGHTA, CDR2 FQGNSA. The V and J genes are TRBV7-2 and TRBJ2-5, with 7 bases identical to TRBD1. What was sequenced was CD8+ T cells from PBMCs. The sequence derives from a human donor in good health (CMV status not recorded). Some clones in this sample may be carry-over from other donors' samples. CDR3 DNA: TGTGCCAGCAGCTCGACAGGGATGACGGAGACCCAGTACTTC. Protein: CASSSTGMTETQYF.